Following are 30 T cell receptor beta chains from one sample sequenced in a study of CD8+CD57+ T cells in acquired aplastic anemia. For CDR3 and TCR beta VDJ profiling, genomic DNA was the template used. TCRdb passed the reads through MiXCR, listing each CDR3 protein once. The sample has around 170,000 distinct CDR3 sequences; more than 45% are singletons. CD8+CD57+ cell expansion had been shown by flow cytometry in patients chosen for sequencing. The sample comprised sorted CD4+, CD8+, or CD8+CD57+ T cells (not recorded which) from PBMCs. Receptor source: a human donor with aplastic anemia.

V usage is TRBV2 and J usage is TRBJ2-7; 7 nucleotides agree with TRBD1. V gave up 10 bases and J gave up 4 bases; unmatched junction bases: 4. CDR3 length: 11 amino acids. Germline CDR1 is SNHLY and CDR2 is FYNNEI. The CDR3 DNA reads TGTGCCACGCACAGGGGATACGAGCAGTACTTC. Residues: CATHRGYEQYF.

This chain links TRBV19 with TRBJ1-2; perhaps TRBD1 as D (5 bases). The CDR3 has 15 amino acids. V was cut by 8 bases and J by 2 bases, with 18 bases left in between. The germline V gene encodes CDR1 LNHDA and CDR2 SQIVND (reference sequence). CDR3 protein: CASARRGTLNYGYTF. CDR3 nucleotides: TGTGCCAGTGCCCGCCGGGGCACTCTCAACTATGGCTACACCTTC.

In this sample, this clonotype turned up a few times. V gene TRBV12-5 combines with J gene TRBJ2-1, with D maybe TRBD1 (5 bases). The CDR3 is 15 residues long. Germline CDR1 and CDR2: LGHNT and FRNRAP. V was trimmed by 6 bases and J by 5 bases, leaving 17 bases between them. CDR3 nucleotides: TGTGCTAGTGGCCTAGGGGCATTGCTCAACAATGAGCAGTTCTTC. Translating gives CASGLGALLNNEQFF.

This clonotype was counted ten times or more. This CDR3 reads CSSRTLSTDTQYF. CDR3 nucleotides: TGCAGTTCCAGGACTCTAAGCACAGATACGCAGTATTTT. J is TRBJ2-3 and V is TRBV20-1; tentative D call: TRBD2 (5 bases). The ends were cut back, 8 bases at V and 0 bases at J, with 12 bases in the middle. Germline V gives CDR1 DFQATT, CDR2 SNEGSKA (reference sequence). The CDR3 consists of 13 residues.

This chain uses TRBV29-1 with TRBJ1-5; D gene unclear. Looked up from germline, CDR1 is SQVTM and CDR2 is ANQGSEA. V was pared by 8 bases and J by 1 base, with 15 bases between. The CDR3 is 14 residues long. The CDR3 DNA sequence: TGCAGCTACTCGGGGTTTGGGAGCAATCAGCCCCAGCATTTT. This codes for CSYSGFGSNQPQHF. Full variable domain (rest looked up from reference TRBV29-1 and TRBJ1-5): SAVISQKPSRDICQRGTSLTIQCQVDSQVTMMFWYRQQPGQSLTLIATANQGSEATYESGFVIDKFPISRPNLTFSTLTVSNMSPEDSSIYLCSYSGFGSNQPQHFGDGTRLSIL.

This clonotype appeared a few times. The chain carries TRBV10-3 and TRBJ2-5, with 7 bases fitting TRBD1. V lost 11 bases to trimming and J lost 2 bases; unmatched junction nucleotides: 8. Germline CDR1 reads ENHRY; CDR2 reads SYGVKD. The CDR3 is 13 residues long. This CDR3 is CASGTATQETQYF. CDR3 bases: TGTGCCTCTGGGACAGCAACTCAAGAGACCCAGTACTTC.

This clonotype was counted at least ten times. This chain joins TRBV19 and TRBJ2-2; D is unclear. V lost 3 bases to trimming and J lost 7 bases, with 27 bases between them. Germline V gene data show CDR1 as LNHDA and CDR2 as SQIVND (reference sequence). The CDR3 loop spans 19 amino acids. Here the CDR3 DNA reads TGTGCCAGTAGTATTGGGGATAGCTACCCCTTTGCCCGGGTCGGGGAGCTGTTTTTT. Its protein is CASSIGDSYPFARVGELFF. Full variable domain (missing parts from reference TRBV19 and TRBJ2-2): DGGITQSPKYLFRKEGQNVTLSCEQNLNHDAMYWYRQDPGQGLRLIYYSQIVNDFQKGDIAEGYSVSREKKESFPLTVTSAQKNPTAFYLCASSIGDSYPFARVGELFFGEGSRLTVL.

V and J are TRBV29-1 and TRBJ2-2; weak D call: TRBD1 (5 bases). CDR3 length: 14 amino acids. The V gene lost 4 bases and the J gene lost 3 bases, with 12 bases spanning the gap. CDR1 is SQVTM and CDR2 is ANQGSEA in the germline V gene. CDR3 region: CSVAGWVDTGELFF. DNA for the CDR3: TGCAGCGTTGCAGGGTGGGTCGACACCGGGGAGCTGTTTTTT.

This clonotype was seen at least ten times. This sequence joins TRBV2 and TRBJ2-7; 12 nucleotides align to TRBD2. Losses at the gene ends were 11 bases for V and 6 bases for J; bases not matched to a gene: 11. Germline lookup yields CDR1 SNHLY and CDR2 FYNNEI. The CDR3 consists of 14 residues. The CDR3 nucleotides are TGTGCCGGAAAGACACTAGCGGGAGGTGGCGAGCAGTACTTC. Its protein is CAGKTLAGGGEQYF.

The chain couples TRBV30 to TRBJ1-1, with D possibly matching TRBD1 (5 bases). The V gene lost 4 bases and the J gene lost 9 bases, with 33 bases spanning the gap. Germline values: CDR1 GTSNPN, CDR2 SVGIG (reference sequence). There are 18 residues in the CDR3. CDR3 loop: CAWTPPFSGTRALVKAFF. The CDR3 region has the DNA TGTGCCTGGACCCCCCCCTTTTCCGGGACGAGGGCTCTTGTGAAAGCTTTCTTT. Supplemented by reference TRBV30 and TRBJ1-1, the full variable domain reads SQTIHQWPATLVQPVGSPLSLECTVEGTSNPNLYWYRQAAGRGLQLLFYSVGIGQISSEVPQNLSASRPQDRQFILSSKKLLLSDSGFYLCAWTPPFSGTRALVKAFFGQGTRLTVV.

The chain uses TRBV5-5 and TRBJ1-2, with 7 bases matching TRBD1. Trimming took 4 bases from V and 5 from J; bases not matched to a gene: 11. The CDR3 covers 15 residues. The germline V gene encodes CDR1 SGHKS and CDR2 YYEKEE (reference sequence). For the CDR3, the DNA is TGTGCCAGCAGCCAGTCGATGGGACAGTCATATGGCTACACCTTC. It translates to CASSQSMGQSYGYTF.

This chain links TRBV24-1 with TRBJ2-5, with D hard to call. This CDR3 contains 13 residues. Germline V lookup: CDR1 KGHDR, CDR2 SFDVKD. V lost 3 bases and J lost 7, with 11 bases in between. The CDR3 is CATSDPPSVTQYF. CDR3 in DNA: TGTGCCACCAGTGATCCACCCTCCGTGACCCAGTACTTC.

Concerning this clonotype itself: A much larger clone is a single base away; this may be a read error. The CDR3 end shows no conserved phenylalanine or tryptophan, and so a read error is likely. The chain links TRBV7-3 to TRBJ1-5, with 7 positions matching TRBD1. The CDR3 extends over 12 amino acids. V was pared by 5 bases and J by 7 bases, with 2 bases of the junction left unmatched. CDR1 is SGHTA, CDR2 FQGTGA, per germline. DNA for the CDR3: TGTGCCAGCAGCCGGGACAGCCAGCCCCAGCATTAT. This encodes CASSRDSQPQHY.

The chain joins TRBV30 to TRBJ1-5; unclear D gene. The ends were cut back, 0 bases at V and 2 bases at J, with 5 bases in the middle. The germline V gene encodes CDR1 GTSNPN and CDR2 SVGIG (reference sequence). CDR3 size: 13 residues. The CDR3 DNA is TGTGCCTGGAGTGTACCCCGCAATCAGCCCCAGCATTTT. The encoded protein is CAWSVPRNQPQHF.

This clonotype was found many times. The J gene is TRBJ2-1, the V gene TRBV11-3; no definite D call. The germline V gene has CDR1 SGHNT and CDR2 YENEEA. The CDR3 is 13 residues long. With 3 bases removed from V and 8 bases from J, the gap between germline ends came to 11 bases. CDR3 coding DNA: TGTGCCAGCAGCTTTAACGTCGGCCATGAGCAGTTCTTC. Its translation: CASSFNVGHEQFF.

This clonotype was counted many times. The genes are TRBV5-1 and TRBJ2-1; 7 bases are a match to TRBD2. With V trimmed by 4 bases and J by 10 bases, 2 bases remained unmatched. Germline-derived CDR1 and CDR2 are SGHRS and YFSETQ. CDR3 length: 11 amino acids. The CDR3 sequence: CASSVTSEQFF. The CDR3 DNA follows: TGCGCCAGCAGCGTGACTAGCGAGCAGTTCTTC.

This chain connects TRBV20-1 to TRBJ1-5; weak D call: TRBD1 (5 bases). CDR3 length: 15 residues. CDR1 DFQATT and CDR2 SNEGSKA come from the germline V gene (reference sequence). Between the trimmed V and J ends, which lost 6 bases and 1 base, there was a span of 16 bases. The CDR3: CSADGGQVSNQPQHF. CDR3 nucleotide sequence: TGCAGTGCGGACGGGGGTCAGGTGAGCAATCAGCCCCAGCATTTT.

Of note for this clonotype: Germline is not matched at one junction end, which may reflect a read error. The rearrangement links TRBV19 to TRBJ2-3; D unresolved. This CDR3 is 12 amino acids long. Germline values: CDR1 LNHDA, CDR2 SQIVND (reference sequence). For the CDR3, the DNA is TGTGCCAGTAGGATAGCAGGAGATACGCAGTATTTT. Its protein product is CASRIAGDTQYF.

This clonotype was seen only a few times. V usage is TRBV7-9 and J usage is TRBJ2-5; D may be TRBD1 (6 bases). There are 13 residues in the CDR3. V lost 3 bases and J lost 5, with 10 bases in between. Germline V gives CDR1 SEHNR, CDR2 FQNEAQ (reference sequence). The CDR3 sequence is CASSFSQGETQYF. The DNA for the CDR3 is TGTGCCAGCAGCTTTTCCCAGGGGGAGACCCAGTACTTC. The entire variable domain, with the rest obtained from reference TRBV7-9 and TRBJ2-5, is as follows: DTGVSQNPRHKITKRGQNVTFRCDPISEHNRLYWYRQTLGQGPEFLTYFQNEAQLEKSRLLSDRFSAERPKGSFSTLEIQRTEQGDSAMYLCASSFSQGETQYFGPGTRLLVL.

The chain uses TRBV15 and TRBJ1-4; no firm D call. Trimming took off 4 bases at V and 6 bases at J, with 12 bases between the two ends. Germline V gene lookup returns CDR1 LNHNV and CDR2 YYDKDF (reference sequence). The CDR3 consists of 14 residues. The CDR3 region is CATSTRTVDEKLFF. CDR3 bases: TGTGCCACCAGCACCCGGACTGTGGATGAAAAACTGTTTTTT.

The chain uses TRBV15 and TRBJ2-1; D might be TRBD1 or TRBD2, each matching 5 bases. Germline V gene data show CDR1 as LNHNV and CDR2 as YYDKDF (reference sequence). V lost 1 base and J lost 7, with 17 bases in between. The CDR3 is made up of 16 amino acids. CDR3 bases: TGTGCCACCAGCAGAGCCTCCGGGGACGGCCAAAATGAGCAGTTCTTC. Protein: CATSRASGDGQNEQFF.

The CDR3 reads CASSTGTGVRYEQYF. CDR3 in DNA: TGTGCCAGCAGCACAGGGACAGGGGTTCGGTACGAGCAGTACTTC. V gene TRBV7-9 combines with J gene TRBJ2-7; 10 positions match TRBD1. CDR1 SEHNR and CDR2 FQNEAQ come from the germline V gene (reference sequence). The CDR3 length is 15 residues. J lost 4 bases, V lost 5 bases, and 8 bases had no gene match.

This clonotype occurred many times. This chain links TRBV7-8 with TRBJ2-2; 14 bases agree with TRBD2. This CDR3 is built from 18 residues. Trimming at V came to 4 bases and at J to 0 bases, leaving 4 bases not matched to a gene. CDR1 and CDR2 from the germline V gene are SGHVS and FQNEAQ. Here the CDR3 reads CASSSGLAGASNTGELFF. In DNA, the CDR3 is TGTGCCAGCAGCTCGGGACTAGCGGGAGCTTCGAACACCGGGGAGCTGTTTTTT.

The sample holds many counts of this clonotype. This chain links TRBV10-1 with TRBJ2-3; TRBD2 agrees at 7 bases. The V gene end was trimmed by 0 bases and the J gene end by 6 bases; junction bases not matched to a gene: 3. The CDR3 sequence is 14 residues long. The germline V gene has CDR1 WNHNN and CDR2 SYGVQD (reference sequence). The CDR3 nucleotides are TGCGCCAGCAGTGAGTCGGGAGGGACGGATACGCAGTATTTT. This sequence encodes CASSESGGTDTQYF.

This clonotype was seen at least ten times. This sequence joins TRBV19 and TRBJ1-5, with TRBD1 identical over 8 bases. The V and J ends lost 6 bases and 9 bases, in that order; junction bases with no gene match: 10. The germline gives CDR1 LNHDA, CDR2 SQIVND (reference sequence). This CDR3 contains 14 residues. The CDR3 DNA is TGTGCCAGTAGGAGACTCGGACAGGGATCGCCCCAGCATTTT. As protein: CASRRLGQGSPQHF.

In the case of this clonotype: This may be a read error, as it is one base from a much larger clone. CDR3 residues: CATSKPCNEQFF. The CDR3 region has the DNA TGTGCCACCAGTAAACCTTGCAATGAGCAGTTCTTC. The gene calls are TRBV24-1 and TRBJ2-1; D is undetermined. The V gene's germline CDR1 is KGHDR and CDR2 SFDVKD. V lost 6 bases to trimming and J lost 6 bases, with 8 bases between them. This CDR3 region has 12 residues.

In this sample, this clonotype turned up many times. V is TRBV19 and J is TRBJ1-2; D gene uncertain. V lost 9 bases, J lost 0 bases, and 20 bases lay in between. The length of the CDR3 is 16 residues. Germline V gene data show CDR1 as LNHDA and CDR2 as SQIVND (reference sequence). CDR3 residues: CASRPAVTDSNYGYTF. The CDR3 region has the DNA TGTGCCAGCCGCCCGGCGGTCACAGACTCTAACTATGGCTACACCTTC.

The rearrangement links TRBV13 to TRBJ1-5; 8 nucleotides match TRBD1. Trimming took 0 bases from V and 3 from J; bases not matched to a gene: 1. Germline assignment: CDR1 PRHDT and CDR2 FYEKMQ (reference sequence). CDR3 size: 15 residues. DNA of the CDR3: TGTGCCAGCAGCTTAGGGACAGGGGACAATCAGCCCCAGCATTTT. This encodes CASSLGTGDNQPQHF.

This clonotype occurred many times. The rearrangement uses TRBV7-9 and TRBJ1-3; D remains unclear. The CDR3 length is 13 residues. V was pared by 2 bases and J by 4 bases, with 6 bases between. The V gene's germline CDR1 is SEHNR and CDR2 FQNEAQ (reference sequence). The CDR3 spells CASSLQLGNTIYF. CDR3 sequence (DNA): TGTGCCAGCAGCTTACAGCTAGGAAACACCATATATTTT.

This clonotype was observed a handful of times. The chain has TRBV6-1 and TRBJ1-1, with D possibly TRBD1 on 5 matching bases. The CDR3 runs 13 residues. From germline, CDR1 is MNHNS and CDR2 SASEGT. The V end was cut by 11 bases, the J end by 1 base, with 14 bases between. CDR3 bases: TGTGCCGTGGCGGGGGGAGAGAACACTGAAGCTTTCTTT. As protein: CAVAGGENTEAFF.